This TCR beta chain was identified in a study of blood T cell repertoires in COVID-19. The CDR3 runs to 13 residues. In germline, CDR1 is GTSNPN, CDR2 SVGIG (reference sequence). V shed 2 bases, J shed 7 bases, and the junction held 4 bases outside the gene matches. Sequencing used immunoSEQ multiplex PCR; TCRdb keeps in-frame clones, though not all of them. The data contain hundreds of thousands of clones, about 87% of them singletons. This clone occurred once. This clonotype originated in a man aged 18 to 35 with COVID-19, enrolled during active disease. The chain combines TRBV30 with TRBJ2-5; TRBD1 aligns across 10 bases. Source material: peripheral blood. CDR3 residues: CAWSRGQGTTQYF. The CDR3 DNA sequence: TGTGCCTGGAGTAGGGGACAGGGGACGACCCAGTACTTC.